Sequencing of this TCR beta chain was carried out in a study of blood T cell repertoires in COVID-19. Trimming took 6 bases from V and 4 from J, leaving 15 bases between them. CDR3 length: 15 residues. Germline CDR1 reads MNHEY; CDR2 reads SMNVEV (reference sequence). Libraries were prepared by immunoSEQ multiplex PCR; TCRdb keeps only in-frame clonotypes and omits some of them. The sample records about 220,000 clones, approximately 86% being singletons. Source material: peripheral blood. The TCR originated in a woman older than 75 with acute or convalescent COVID-19. The chain combines TRBV27 with TRBJ2-2; TRBD1 might be the D (6 bases). This CDR3 reads CASSFAGALTGELFF. The CDR3 nucleotides are TGTGCCAGCAGCTTTGCAGGGGCCCTCACCGGGGAGCTGTTTTTT.